A selection of T cell receptor beta chains follows, all from one sample in a study of cytotoxic CD8 clonotypes in ibrutinib-treated CLL. Assay used: immunoSEQ multiplex PCR; TCRdb lists only in-frame clones, some missing. The table includes 35,000 or so clones, roughly two thirds detected once. The source material was PBMCs, sampled at disease progression, from a patient treated with ibrutinib. The receptors come from a human donor with chronic lymphocytic leukemia. The CDR3 runs from the conserved cysteine through the conserved F or W. The D gene is left open where the match is weak. Only some rows state a clone size, as once, few, many or a class for expanded clones.

CDR3nt,CDR3aa,v_gene,len,j_gene,d_gene,abundance
TGTGCTAGCAGCCGGGACAGGGGAATGGAGACCCAGTACTTC,CASSRDRGMETQYF,TRBV7-7,14,TRBJ2-5,TRBD1,NA
TGCGCCAGCAGCTCACAAGACCCAGGGTGGGAGACCCAGTACTTC,CASSSQDPGWETQYF,TRBV5-1,15,TRBJ2-5,NA,NA
TGTGCCATCAGTGAGTCTGGGGGTCTCACTGAAGCTTTCTTT,CAISESGGLTEAFF,TRBV10-3,14,TRBJ1-1,NA,NA
TGCGCCAGCAGATTGACAGGGAACACTGAAGCTTTCTTT,CASRLTGNTEAFF,TRBV5-1,13,TRBJ1-1,NA,NA
TGCGCCAGCAGCTTGGCGGGGAGATGGCTAGCGGGATCCAATGAGCAGTTCTTC,CASSLAGRWLAGSNEQFF,TRBV5-1,18,TRBJ2-1,TRBD2,many
TGTGCCAGCAGCGTGGGACACACCTACGAGCAGTACTTC,CASSVGHTYEQYF,TRBV27,13,TRBJ2-7,NA,once
TGTGCCAGTAGTTGGCAGACGAACACCGGGGAGCTGTTTTTT,CASSWQTNTGELFF,TRBV19,14,TRBJ2-2,NA,NA
TGTGCCAGCAGCTTAGGATTCGCTACTGGAACTACGCAGTATTTT,CASSLGFATGTTQYF,TRBV11-2,15,TRBJ2-3,NA,NA
TGTGCCAGCAGCCAAGGCGTGAGGGCTAGCGGGGGGCCGGGAGCAGAGACCCAGTACTTC,CASSQGVRASGGPGAETQYF,TRBV4-2,20,TRBJ2-5,TRBD2,few
TGTGCCAGCAGCCCCAAGGGACAGGAAAATCAGCCCCAGCATTTT,CASSPKGQENQPQHF,TRBV7-8,15,TRBJ1-5,TRBD1,once
TGTGCCAGTAGTCCTAGTAGGAATTCACCCCTCCACTTT,CASSPSRNSPLHF,TRBV19,13,TRBJ1-6,NA,NA
TGTGCCAGCAGCGTAGGGACAGGAGCCTCTAGCACAGATACGCAGTATTTT,CASSVGTGASSTDTQYF,TRBV9,17,TRBJ2-3,TRBD1,once
TGTGCCAGCAGTCGGACAGCCGGAAACACCATATATTTT,CASSRTAGNTIYF,TRBV6-5,13,TRBJ1-3,NA,NA
TGTGCCAGCACGGCCAACACTGGGGCCAACGTCCTGACTTTC,CASTANTGANVLTF,TRBV6-5,14,TRBJ2-6,NA,NA
TGTGCCAGCAGCCCTAGGAATGAGCAGTTCTTC,CASSPRNEQFF,TRBV5-8,11,TRBJ2-1,NA,few
TGTGCCATCAGTAAACTTGGGCCCACTGAAGCTTTCTTT,CAISKLGPTEAFF,TRBV10-3,13,TRBJ1-1,NA,few
TGCAGCGGGGAGACAGGGTGGGGTGAAGCTTTCTTT,CSGETGWGEAFF,TRBV29-1,12,TRBJ1-1,TRBD1,NA
TGTGCCAGCAGGCAACAGGGGCCAGAGACCCAGTACTTC,CASRQQGPETQYF,TRBV28,13,TRBJ2-5,TRBD1,NA
TGTGCCAGCAGCCAAACAGGGGTGGGCGAGCAGTACTTC,CASSQTGVGEQYF,TRBV5-4,13,TRBJ2-7,TRBD1,NA
TGTGCCAGTAGTCAACGAGTCACCCCAACTGCCAACTACGAGCAGTACTTC,CASSQRVTPTANYEQYF,TRBV19,17,TRBJ2-7,NA,few
TGTGCCAGCATTAGGGTAATCACTGAAGCTTTCTTT,CASIRVITEAFF,TRBV6-5,12,TRBJ1-1,NA,NA
TGTGCCAGCAGCTTAGTAGGGTCAGGAAATAGCAATCAGCCCCAGCATTTT,CASSLVGSGNSNQPQHF,TRBV7-8,17,TRBJ1-5,NA,NA
TGTGCCAGCAGTGAGGAGCGAGGAGGCAATCAGCCCCAGCATTTT,CASSEERGGNQPQHF,TRBV6-1,15,TRBJ1-5,NA,NA
TGTGCCAGCAGCACAGGGACTAGCGGGAGAAGCTCCTACAATGAGCAGTTCTTC,CASSTGTSGRSSYNEQFF,TRBV7-9,18,TRBJ2-1,TRBD2,NA
TGTGCCACGGGCACAGATACGCAGTATTTT,CATGTDTQYF,TRBV9,10,TRBJ2-3,NA,NA
TGTGCCAGCAGCGTAGGGGGCACAGGGGAGTTGCCCCTCCACTTT,CASSVGGTGELPLHF,TRBV9,15,TRBJ1-6,TRBD1,NA
TGTGCCAGCAGCTTAGGAGGACGGACAGGGGGGACCTACGAGCAGTACTTC,CASSLGGRTGGTYEQYF,TRBV13,17,TRBJ2-7,TRBD1,few
TGTGCCAGCAGTCTCCGGCGGGGGAACACTGAAGCTTTCTTT,CASSLRRGNTEAFF,TRBV27,14,TRBJ1-1,NA,NA
TGTGCCAGCAGCTTAGAAGGACAGTCCGGCTACACCTTC,CASSLEGQSGYTF,TRBV13,13,TRBJ1-2,NA,once
TGTGCCAGCAGCTCCGCCGGGACAGGGGGCGAGGAGACCCAGTACTTC,CASSSAGTGGEETQYF,TRBV5-4,16,TRBJ2-5,TRBD1,NA
TGTGCCAGCAGCTTTTCAGGGGCGGGAAACACCATATATTTT,CASSFSGAGNTIYF,TRBV7-2,14,TRBJ1-3,NA,few
TGTGCCAGCAGCAAGGGTGAGTCCTACAATGAGCAGTTCTTC,CASSKGESYNEQFF,TRBV11-1,14,TRBJ2-1,NA,NA
TGCGCCAGCAGCCCAGAATTGCTATATTCACCCCTCCACTTT,CASSPELLYSPLHF,TRBV4-1,14,TRBJ1-6,NA,NA
TGTGCCAGTAGTCCCGGGACAGGGTTTCGTGAAAAACTGTTTTTT,CASSPGTGFREKLFF,TRBV19,15,TRBJ1-4,TRBD1,NA
TGCGCCAGCAGAGATCGGACGGCGAACACTGAAGCTTTCTTT,CASRDRTANTEAFF,TRBV10-1,14,TRBJ1-1,NA,few
TGTGCCAGCAGAACCTCCGACAGGGGAGAGACTCAGCCCCAGCATTTT,CASRTSDRGETQPQHF,TRBV28,16,TRBJ1-5,TRBD1,NA
TGTGCCAGCGAACAGGGCCGTGGAAACACCATATATTTT,CASEQGRGNTIYF,TRBV2,13,TRBJ1-3,NA,NA
TGCAGCGTTCCCGGGATCGGGGGGAACACTGAAGCTTTCTTT,CSVPGIGGNTEAFF,TRBV29-1,14,TRBJ1-1,NA,NA
TGTGCCAGCAGCCCCCGGGACAGGGTTGCAGCTTTCTTT,CASSPRDRVAAFF,TRBV5-6,13,TRBJ1-1,TRBD1,NA
TGTGCCAGCAGCTTAAATGGAGGGGATACGCAGTATTTT,CASSLNGGDTQYF,TRBV7-9,13,TRBJ2-3,NA,NA
TGTGCCAGTAGCGCTGGGGCCAACGTCCTGACTTTC,CASSAGANVLTF,TRBV19,12,TRBJ2-6,NA,NA
TGTGCCAGTAGTGGGGGACTAGCGTACTCCGGGGAGCTGTTTTTT,CASSGGLAYSGELFF,TRBV19,15,TRBJ2-2,TRBD2,NA
TGTGCCAGCAGTTCGCTCCCCCCCTACGAGCAGTACTTC,CASSSLPPYEQYF,TRBV27,13,TRBJ2-7,NA,NA
TGTGCCAGCAGCTGGGTGGGCACAGATACGCAGTATTTT,CASSWVGTDTQYF,TRBV7-2,13,TRBJ2-3,NA,NA
TGTGCCAGCAGCCCAGGGACAGGGGCGAACTATGGCTACACCTTC,CASSPGTGANYGYTF,TRBV6-6,15,TRBJ1-2,TRBD1,NA
TGTGCCAGCAGCCAATTCGGGAGTGGGCAGCTGTTTTTT,CASSQFGSGQLFF,TRBV16,13,TRBJ2-2,NA,NA